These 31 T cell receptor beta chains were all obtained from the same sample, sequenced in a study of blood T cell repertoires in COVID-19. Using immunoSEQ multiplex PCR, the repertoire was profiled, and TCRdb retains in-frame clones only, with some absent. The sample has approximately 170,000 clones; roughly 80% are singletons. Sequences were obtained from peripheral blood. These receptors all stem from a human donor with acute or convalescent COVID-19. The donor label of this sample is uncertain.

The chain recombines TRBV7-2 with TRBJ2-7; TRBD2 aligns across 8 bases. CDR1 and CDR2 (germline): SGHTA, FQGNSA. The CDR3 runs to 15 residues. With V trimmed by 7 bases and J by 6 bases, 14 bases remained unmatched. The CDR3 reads CASIPRGGILSEQYF. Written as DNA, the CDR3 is TGTGCCAGCATCCCCCGGGGGGGTATCTTAAGCGAGCAGTACTTC.

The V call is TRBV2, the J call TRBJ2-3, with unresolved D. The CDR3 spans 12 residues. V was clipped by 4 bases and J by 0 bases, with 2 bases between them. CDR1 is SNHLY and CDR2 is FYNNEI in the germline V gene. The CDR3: CASSVSTDTQYF. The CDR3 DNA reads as TGTGCCAGCAGTGTAAGCACAGATACGCAGTATTTT.

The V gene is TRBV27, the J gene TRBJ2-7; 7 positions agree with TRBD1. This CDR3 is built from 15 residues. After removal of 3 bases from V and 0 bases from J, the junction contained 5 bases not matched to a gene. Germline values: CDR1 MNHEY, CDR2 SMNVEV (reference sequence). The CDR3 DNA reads TGTGCCAGCAGTTTTCAGGGGGTGGGCTCCTACGAGCAGTACTTC. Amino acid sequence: CASSFQGVGSYEQYF.

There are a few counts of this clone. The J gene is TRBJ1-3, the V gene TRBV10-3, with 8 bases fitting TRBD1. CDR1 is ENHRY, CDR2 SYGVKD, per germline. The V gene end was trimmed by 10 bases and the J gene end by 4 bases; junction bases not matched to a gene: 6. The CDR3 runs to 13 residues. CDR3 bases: TGTGCCACCCGGGACAGGCTCGGAAACACCATATATTTT. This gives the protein CATRDRLGNTIYF.

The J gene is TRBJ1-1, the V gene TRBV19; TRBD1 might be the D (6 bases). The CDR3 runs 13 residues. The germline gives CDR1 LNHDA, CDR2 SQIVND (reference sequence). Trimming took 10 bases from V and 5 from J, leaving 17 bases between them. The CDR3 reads CATREEGQTEAFF. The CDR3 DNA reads TGTGCCACCAGGGAAGAAGGACAGACTGAAGCTTTCTTT.

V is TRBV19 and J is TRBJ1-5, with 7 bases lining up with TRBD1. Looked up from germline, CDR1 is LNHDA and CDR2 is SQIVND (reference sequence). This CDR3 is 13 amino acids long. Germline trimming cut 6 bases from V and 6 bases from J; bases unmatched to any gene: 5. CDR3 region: CASRWDSTQPQHF. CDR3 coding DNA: TGTGCCAGTAGATGGGACAGTACTCAGCCCCAGCATTTT.

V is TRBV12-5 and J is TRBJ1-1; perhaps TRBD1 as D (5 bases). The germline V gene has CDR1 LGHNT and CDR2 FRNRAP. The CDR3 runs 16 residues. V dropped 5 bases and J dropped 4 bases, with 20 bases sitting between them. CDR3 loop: CASGPRLGEVVTEAFF. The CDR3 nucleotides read TGTGCTAGTGGTCCCCGTTTGGGGGAGGTCGTCACTGAAGCTTTCTTT.

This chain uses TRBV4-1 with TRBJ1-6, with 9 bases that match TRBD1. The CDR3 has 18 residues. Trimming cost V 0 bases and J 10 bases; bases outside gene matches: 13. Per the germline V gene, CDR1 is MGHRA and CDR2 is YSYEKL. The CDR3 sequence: CASSQDYATGGRRSPLHF. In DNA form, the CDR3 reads TGCGCCAGCAGCCAAGACTATGCCACAGGGGGCAGAAGGTCACCCCTCCACTTT.

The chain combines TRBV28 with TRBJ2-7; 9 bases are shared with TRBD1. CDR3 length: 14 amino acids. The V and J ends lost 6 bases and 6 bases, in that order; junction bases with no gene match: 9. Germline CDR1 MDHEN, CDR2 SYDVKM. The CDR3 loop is CASRSGQGGREQYF. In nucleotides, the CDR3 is TGTGCCAGCAGGTCGGGACAGGGTGGTCGCGAGCAGTACTTC.

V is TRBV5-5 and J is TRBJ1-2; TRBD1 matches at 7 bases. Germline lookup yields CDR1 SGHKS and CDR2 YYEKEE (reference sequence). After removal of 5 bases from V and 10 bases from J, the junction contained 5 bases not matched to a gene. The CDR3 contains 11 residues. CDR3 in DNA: TGTGCCAGCAGGACGACAGGGCACTACACCTTC. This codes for CASRTTGHYTF.

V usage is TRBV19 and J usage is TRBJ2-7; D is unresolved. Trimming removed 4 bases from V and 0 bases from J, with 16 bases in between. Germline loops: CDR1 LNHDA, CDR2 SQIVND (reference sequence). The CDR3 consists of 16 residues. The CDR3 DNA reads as TGTGCCAGTAGTACTAGAACGGCAGTTAGCTCCTACGAGCAGTACTTC. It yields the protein CASSTRTAVSSYEQYF.

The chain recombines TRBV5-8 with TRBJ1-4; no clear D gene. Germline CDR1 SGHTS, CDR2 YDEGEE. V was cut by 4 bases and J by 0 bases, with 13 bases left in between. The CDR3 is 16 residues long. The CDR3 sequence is CASSPGKVATNEKLFF. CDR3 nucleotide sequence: TGTGCCAGCAGCCCCGGGAAGGTTGCAACTAATGAAAAACTGTTTTTT. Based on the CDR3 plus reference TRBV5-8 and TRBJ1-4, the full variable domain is EAGVTQSPTHLIKTRGQQATLRCSPISGHTSVYWYQQALGLGLQFLLWYDEGEERNRGNFPPRFSGRQFPNYSSELNVNALELEDSALYLCASSPGKVATNEKLFFGSGTQLSVL.

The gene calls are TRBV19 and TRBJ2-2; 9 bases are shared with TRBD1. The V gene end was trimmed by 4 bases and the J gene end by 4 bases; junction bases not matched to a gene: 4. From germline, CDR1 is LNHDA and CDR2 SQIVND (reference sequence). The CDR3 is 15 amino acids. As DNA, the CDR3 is TGTGCCAGTAGTACACAGGGGGCAGGCACCGGGGAGCTGTTTTTT. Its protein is CASSTQGAGTGELFF.

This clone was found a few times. CDR3 residues: CASSPRYGGGLAYEQYF. The CDR3 bases are TGTGCCAGCAGCCCGCGGTACGGGGGGGGGCTAGCCTACGAGCAGTACTTC. The J gene is TRBJ2-7, the V gene TRBV7-8; 8 nucleotides agree with TRBD2. The trim removed 5 bases at V and 2 bases at J, leaving 14 bases unmatched. Germline V lookup: CDR1 SGHVS, CDR2 FQNEAQ. CDR3 size: 17 residues.

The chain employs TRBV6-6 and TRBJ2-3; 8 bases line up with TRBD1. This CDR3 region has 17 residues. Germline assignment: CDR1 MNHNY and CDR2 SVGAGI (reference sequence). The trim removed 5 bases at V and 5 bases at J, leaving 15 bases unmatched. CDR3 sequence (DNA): TGTGCCAGCAGTCACCTCACGGGCAGGGGGCAGGTAGATACGCAGTATTTT. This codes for CASSHLTGRGQVDTQYF.

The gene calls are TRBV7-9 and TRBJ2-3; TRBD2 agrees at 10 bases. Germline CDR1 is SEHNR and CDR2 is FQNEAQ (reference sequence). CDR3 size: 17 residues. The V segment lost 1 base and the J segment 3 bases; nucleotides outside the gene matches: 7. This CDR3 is CASSLGSGRGLTDTQYF. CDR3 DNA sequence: TGTGCCAGCAGCTTAGGCAGCGGGAGGGGCTTGACAGATACGCAGTATTTT. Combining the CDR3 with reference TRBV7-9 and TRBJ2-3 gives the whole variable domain DTGVSQNPRHKITKRGQNVTFRCDPISEHNRLYWYRQTLGQGPEFLTYFQNEAQLEKSRLLSDRFSAERPKGSFSTLEIQRTEQGDSAMYLCASSLGSGRGLTDTQYFGPGTRLTVL.

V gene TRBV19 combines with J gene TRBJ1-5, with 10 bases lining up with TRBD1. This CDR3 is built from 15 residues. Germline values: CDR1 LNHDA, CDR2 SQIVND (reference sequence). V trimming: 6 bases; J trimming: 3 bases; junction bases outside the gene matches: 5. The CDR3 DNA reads TGTGCCAGTAGAAGGGACAGGGGATACAATCAGCCCCAGCATTTT. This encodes CASRRDRGYNQPQHF.

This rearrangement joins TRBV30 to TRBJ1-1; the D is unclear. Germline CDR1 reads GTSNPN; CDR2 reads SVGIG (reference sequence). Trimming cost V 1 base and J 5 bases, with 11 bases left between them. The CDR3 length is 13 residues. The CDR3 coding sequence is TGTGCCTGGAGTGAGGAGAGGGATACTGAAGCTTTCTTT. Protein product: CAWSEERDTEAFF.

CDR3 loop: CASRRQGTSGNYEQYF. The CDR3 DNA reads TGTGCCAGCAGGCGACAGGGGACTAGCGGGAACTACGAGCAGTACTTC. This chain links TRBV28 with TRBJ2-7, with 13 bases that match TRBD2. Germline CDR1 and CDR2: MDHEN and SYDVKM. The CDR3 length is 16 residues. The junction had 8 bases not matched to a gene; V was cut back by 6 bases and J by 3 bases.

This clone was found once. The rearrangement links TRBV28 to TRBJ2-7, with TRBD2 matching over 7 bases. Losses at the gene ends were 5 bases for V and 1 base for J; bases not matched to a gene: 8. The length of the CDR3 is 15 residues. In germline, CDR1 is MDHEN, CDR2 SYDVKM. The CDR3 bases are TGTGCCAGCAGTCAGCTGACCGGGGGGTCCTACGAGCAGTACTTC. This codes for CASSQLTGGSYEQYF.

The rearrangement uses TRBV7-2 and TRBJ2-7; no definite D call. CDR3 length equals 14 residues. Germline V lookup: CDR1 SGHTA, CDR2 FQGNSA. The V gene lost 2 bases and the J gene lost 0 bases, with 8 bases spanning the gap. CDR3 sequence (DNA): TGTGCCAGCAGCTTACGGTTTAGCTCCTACGAGCAGTACTTC. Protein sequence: CASSLRFSSYEQYF. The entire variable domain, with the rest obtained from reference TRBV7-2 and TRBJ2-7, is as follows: GAGVSQSPSNKVTEKGKDVELRCDPISGHTALYWYRQSLGQGLEFLIYFQGNSAPDKSGLPSDRFSAERTGGSVSTLTIQRTQQEDSAVYLCASSLRFSSYEQYFGPGTRLTVT.

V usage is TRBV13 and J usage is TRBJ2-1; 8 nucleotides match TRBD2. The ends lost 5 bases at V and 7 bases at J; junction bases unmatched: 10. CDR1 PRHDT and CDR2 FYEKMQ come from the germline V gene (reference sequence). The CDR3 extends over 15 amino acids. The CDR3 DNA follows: TGTGCCAGCAGCGCAGCGGGACTAGGGATTAATGAGCAGTTCTTC. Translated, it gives CASSAAGLGINEQFF.

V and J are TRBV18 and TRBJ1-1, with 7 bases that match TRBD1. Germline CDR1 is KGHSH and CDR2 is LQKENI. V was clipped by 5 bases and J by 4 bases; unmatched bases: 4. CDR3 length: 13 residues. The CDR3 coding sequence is TGTGCCAGCTCATACCAGGGGGGCACTGAAGCTTTCTTT. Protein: CASSYQGGTEAFF.

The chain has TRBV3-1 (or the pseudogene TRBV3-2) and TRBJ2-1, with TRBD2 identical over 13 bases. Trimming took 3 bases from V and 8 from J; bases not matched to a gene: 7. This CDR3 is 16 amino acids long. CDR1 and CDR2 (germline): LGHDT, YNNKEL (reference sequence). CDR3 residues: CASSHRLAGGRDEQFF. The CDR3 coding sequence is TGTGCCAGCAGCCATCGACTAGCGGGAGGCAGGGATGAGCAGTTCTTC.

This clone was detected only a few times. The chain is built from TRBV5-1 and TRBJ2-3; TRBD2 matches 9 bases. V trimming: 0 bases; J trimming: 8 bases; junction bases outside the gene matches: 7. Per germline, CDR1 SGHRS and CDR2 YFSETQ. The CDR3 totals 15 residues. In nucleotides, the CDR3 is TGCGCCAGCAGCTTGGAAGGCGGCGGGGGGGCTACGCAGTATTTT. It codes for CASSLEGGGGATQYF.

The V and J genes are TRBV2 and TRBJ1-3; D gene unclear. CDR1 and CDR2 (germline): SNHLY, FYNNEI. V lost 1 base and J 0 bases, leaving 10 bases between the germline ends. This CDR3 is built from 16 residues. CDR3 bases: TGTGCCAGCAGTGAAGGGACTGCGAGCTCTGGAAACACCATATATTTT. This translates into CASSEGTASSGNTIYF. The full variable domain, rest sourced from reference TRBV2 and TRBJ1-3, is EPEVTQTPSHQVTQMGQEVILRCVPISNHLYFYWYRQILGQKVEFLVSFYNNEISEKSEIFDDQFSVERPDGSNFTLKIRSTKLEDSAMYFCASSEGTASSGNTIYFGEGSWLTVV.

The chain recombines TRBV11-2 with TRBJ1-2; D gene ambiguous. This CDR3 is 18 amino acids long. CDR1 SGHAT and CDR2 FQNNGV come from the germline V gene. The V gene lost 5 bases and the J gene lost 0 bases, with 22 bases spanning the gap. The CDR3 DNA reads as TGTGCCAGCAGCCCAAACTTGGGAGAGACCTTTCCTAACTATGGCTACACCTTC. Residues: CASSPNLGETFPNYGYTF.

The CDR3 bases are TGTGCCTGGAGTAGCGGGCAGGGGGAAGAGACCCAGTACTTC. It is translated as CAWSSGQGEETQYF. This chain links TRBV30 with TRBJ2-5; a possible D gene is TRBD1 (7 bases). With 2 bases removed from V and 3 bases from J, the gap between germline ends came to 13 bases. This CDR3 region has 14 residues. Per the germline V gene, CDR1 is GTSNPN and CDR2 is SVGIG (reference sequence).

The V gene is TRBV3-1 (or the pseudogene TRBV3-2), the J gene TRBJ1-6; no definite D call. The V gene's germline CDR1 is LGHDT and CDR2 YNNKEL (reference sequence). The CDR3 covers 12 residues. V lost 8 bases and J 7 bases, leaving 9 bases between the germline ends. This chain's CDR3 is CASQAQNSPLHF. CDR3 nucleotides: TGTGCCAGCCAGGCACAGAATTCACCCCTCCACTTT.

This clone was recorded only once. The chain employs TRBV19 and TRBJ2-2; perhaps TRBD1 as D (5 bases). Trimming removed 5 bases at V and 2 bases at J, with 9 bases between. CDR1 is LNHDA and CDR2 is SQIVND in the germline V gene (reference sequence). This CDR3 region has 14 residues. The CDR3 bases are TGTGCCAGTAGTTGGCAGGGTAACACCGGGGAGCTGTTTTTT. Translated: CASSWQGNTGELFF.

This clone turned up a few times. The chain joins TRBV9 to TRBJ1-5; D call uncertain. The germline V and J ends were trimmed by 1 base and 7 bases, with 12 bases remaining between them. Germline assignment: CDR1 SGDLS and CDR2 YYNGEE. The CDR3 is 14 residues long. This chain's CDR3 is CASSVFPGRQPQHF. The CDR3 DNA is TGTGCCAGCAGCGTATTCCCTGGCAGGCAGCCCCAGCATTTT.